What follows describes a single T cell receptor beta chain. It has no known antigen specificity. Per-nucleotide qualities are absent, and no much larger clonotype sits a single base away. The CDR3 numbers 14 residues from cysteine through phenylalanine. Of the read, only the CDR3 DNA is kept; its 42 bases are in frame from base 1. The germline V gene supplies CDR1 SGHDN and CDR2 FVKESK. At the junction V is shortened by 0 bases and J by 3 bases, with 9 bases in between. The method behind the library was the immunoSEQ multiplex PCR assay. Here the immuneACCESS table is served through TCRdb, limited to in-frame sequences with V and J called. Missing clones are a known gap in these copies; in checked studies unresolved V genes cover under half, and the rest lacks a known reason. The sample table shows 38,000 or so clones, and 91% are seen once. The ten largest clones add up to 0.65% to 0.85% of the sample.

The data stem from a study of T cell changes during pregnancy in multiple sclerosis (dated by TCRdb to between 2018 and 2020). For the wider study: Changes in the T cell repertoire over the course of pregnancy were examined in this study in women with multiple sclerosis.

Sequencing was performed on CD4+ T cells from peripheral blood mononuclear cells, taken in the second trimester of pregnancy. The TCR comes from a female donor in good health, enrolled as a control in a pregnancy study. This sequence uses TRBV14 and TRBJ2-7, with the D gene not clear enough to name. The CDR3 has the sequence CASSQDSVYYEQYF. The base sequence is TGTGCCAGCAGCCAAGACTCGGTTTACTACGAGCAGTACTTC.